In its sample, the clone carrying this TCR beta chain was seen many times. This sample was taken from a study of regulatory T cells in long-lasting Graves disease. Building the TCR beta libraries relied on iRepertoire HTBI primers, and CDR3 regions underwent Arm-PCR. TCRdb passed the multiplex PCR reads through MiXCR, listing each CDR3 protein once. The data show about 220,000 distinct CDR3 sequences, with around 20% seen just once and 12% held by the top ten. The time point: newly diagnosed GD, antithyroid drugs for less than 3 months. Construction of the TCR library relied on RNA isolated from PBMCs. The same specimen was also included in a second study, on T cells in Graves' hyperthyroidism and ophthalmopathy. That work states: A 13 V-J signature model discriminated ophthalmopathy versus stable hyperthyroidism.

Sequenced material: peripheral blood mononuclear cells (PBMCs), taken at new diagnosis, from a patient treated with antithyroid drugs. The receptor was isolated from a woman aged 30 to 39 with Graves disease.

CDR3 loop: CSASPGTGLAGELFF. CDR3 DNA sequence: TGCAGTGCTAGCCCCGGGACAGGGTTGGCCGGGGAGCTGTTTTTT. This chain uses TRBV20-1 with TRBJ2-2; TRBD1 agrees at 9 bases. The V segment lost 3 bases and the J segment 6 bases; nucleotides outside the gene matches: 8. CDR1 DFQATT and CDR2 SNEGSKA come from the germline V gene (reference sequence). The CDR3 totals 15 residues.